This is a list of T cell receptor beta chains from one sample in a study of chemoradiotherapy in HPV16-positive cancers. Clones were sequenced by immunoSEQ multiplex PCR, and TCRdb holds only the in-frame ones, with some missing. The data hold about 6,500 clones, with around 89% observed a single time. The sample was tumor tissue, taken from a patient who underwent chemoradiotherapy. All receptors come from a human donor with HPV-associated anogenital cancer. Both conserved end residues are part of each CDR3. D genes are given only for firm matches. A clone size is listed for some rows: how often the clone was seen (once, few, many), or a class if it is expanded.

V gene	J gene	D gene	clone size	CDR3 DNA	CDR3 protein
TRBV27	TRBJ2-3	.	once	TGTGCCAGCAGTTTTAATCTGCAGGGGAGAGATACGCAGTATTTT	CASSFNLQGRDTQYF
TRBV5-1	TRBJ1-1	.	.	TGCGCCAGCAGCTTGCAGGGGCGGAAGAACACTGAAGCTTTCTTT	CASSLQGRKNTEAFF
TRBV2	TRBJ2-5	.	.	TGTGCCAGCAACCAGGAAAAGCAAGAGACCCAGTACTTC	CASNQEKQETQYF
TRBV2	TRBJ2-5	.	.	TGTGCCAGCAGTTTAGTCCAAGAGACCCAGTACTTC	CASSLVQETQYF
TRBV29-1	TRBJ1-1	.	.	TGCAGCGTTGCGAGAGGGAACACTGAAGCTTTCTTT	CSVARGNTEAFF
TRBV5-1	TRBJ2-1	.	.	TGCGCCAGCAGCTTGGCCCCTGAGGGTGAGCAGTTCTTC	CASSLAPEGEQFF
TRBV7-6	TRBJ2-6	.	.	TGTGCCAGCAGCTTAGGTGGGGCCAACGTCCTGACTTTC	CASSLGGANVLTF
TRBV7-7	TRBJ1-5	.	few	TGTGCTAGCAGCTTGGGCTGGGGTCAGCCCCAGCATTTT	CASSLGWGQPQHF
TRBV2	TRBJ1-4	.	.	TGTGCCAGCGGCGGAGACAGCCCTGGAAAACTGTTTTTT	CASGGDSPGKLFF
TRBV10-1	TRBJ2-1	TRBD2	.	TGCGCCAGCAGTGACCCGGGACTAGGGAATGAGCAGTTCTTC	CASSDPGLGNEQFF
TRBV6-1	TRBJ1-4	.	few	TGTGCCAGCAGTGCTGGTACTGCAACTAATGAAAAACTGTTTTTT	CASSAGTATNEKLFF
TRBV7-8	TRBJ1-5	.	.	TGTGCCAGCAGCGTAGGGAGTCAGCCCCAGCATTTT	CASSVGSQPQHF
TRBV11-3	TRBJ2-5	TRBD2	.	TGTGCCAGCAGCGTACCCGGGACTAGCGGGAAAGAGACCCAGTACTTC	CASSVPGTSGKETQYF
TRBV25-1	TRBJ1-1	.	.	TGTGCCAGCGCCTTGGCAGGGCGGACTGAAGCTTTCTTT	CASALAGRTEAFF
TRBV5-1	TRBJ1-2	.	.	TGCGCCAGCAGCTTGGCAGGGGCCCCGGATGGCTACACCTTC	CASSLAGAPDGYTF
TRBV5-4	TRBJ1-3	.	.	TGTGCCAGCAGTCTAGGGGGGAATGGAAACACCATATATTTT	CASSLGGNGNTIYF
TRBV5-4	TRBJ2-7	.	.	TGTGCCAGCAGCTTGTATGACCCGGACGAGCAGTACTTC	CASSLYDPDEQYF
TRBV27	TRBJ1-4	.	.	TGTGCCAGCAGAGGCGGGACAACTAATGAAAAACTGTTTTTT	CASRGGTTNEKLFF
TRBV28	TRBJ1-2	.	.	TGTGCCAGCAGTTTTTGGGGAGGGGGACTCTATGGCTACACCTTC	CASSFWGGGLYGYTF
TRBV6-1	TRBJ2-2	TRBD2	.	TGTGCCAGCAGGTCCGCGGGAGCGGGCACCGGGGAGCTGTTTTTT	CASRSAGAGTGELFF
TRBV1	TRBJ2-5	.	.	TGCACCAGCAGCCACCGACTAGCGGGGAAAGAGACCCAGTACTTC	CTSSHRLAGKETQYF
TRBV5-1	TRBJ2-5	TRBD2	.	TGCGCCAGCAGCTTGGCGTTACTAGCGGAGGGCCAAGAGACCCAGTACTTC	CASSLALLAEGQETQYF
TRBV7-8	TRBJ2-2	.	.	TGTGCCACCTCAAGGCTCTCGAACACCGGGGAGCTGTTTTTT	CATSRLSNTGELFF
TRBV11-3	TRBJ2-3	TRBD2	.	TGTGCCAGCAGCCCCGGGACTAGCTATTCGACAGATACGCAGTATTTT	CASSPGTSYSTDTQYF
TRBV5-1	TRBJ2-3	.	.	TGCGCCAGCAGCTCTCAAATAGCGGCCACAGATACGCAGTATTTT	CASSSQIAATDTQYF
TRBV25-1	TRBJ2-1	TRBD1	.	TGTGCCAGCAGCCGAAGCCGGACAGGGGGCGGCGATGAGCAGTTCTTC	CASSRSRTGGGDEQFF
TRBV10-1	TRBJ1-2	.	.	TGCGCCAGCAGTGATAGGACAGAGAGTGTCTACACCTTC	CASSDRTESVYTF
TRBV7-2	TRBJ2-7	TRBD2	.	TGTGCCAGCAGTAACCAGCGGGGCCGCGGGGAGCAGTACTTC	CASSNQRGRGEQYF
TRBV19	TRBJ2-1	TRBD2	.	TGTGCCAGTAGTATTGGGACTAGCGGGAGGGCCAGCGAGCAGTTCTTC	CASSIGTSGRASEQFF
TRBV23-1	TRBJ1-5	.	.	TGCGCCAGCAGTCCCCACCCGGCAACAGTTAGCAATCAGCCCCAGCATTTT	CASSPHPATVSNQPQHF
TRBV19	TRBJ1-1	.	.	TGTGCCAGTAGTACACCAGACATGAACACTGAAGCTTTCTTT	CASSTPDMNTEAFF
TRBV19	TRBJ1-2	.	.	TGTGCCAGTAGTATAGTGTTCAGGGATGGCTACACCTTC	CASSIVFRDGYTF
TRBV6-6	TRBJ2-7	TRBD1	.	TGTGCCAGCAGGTGGCAGGGGGACGAGCAGTACTTC	CASRWQGDEQYF
TRBV4-2	TRBJ2-7	.	.	TGTGCCAGCAGCCAAGGGTCAGGGCAGGTCGAGCAGTACTTC	CASSQGSGQVEQYF
TRBV11-2	TRBJ2-2	.	.	TGTGCCAGCAGCCCAATTTTGGGGGGGAACACCGGGGAGCTGTTTTTT	CASSPILGGNTGELFF